The 18 T cell receptor beta chains listed next were all sequenced from one sample in a study of tumor and adjacent non-tumor tissue in lung cancer. RNA was extracted from bulk tissue without any cell sorting. More than 3 cm separated this lung sample from the edge of the tumor. The library came from three nested PCR rounds adapted from ARM-PCR protocols. Using its own MiXCR run on the multiplex PCR reads, TCRdb lists one record per CDR3 protein. In the table there are 90,000 to 120,000 distinct CDR3 sequences, approximately 65% of which are singletons. The specimen sequenced was distant non-tumor lung tissue. The source is a man aged 30 to 39 with non-small cell lung cancer.

On this clonotype: With a much larger clone just one base away, this may be a read error. The chain employs TRBV4-2 and TRBJ2-3; D not certain. Trimming pared 6 bases from V and 6 bases from J, leaving 13 bases between. CDR3 size: 13 residues. Germline lookup yields CDR1 LGHNA and CDR2 YNFKEQ. Here the CDR3 reads CASSSLRVDTQYF. The CDR3 nucleotides are TGTGCCAGCAGTTCCCTCCGTGTGGATACGCAGTATTTT.

On this clonotype itself: The final CDR3 position lacks the conserved phenylalanine or tryptophan, pointing to a likely read error. The DNA is left out, because the CDR3 cannot be placed on it with certainty; the CDR3 is given as TCRdb lists it. The V and J genes are TRBV11-2 and TRBJ2-2; the table's D call, TRBD2, has no DNA check behind it. Germline CDR1 reads SGHAT; CDR2 reads FQNNGV. The CDR3 is 15 amino acids long, termini counted. The CDR3 here is CASSLKAGVTGELFL.

In its sample, this clonotype was seen a few times. Since a much larger clone is just one base distant, this may be a read error. The chain links TRBV29-1 to TRBJ2-1, with TRBD2 matching over 8 bases. CDR3 length: 11 residues. Germline assignment: CDR1 SQVTM and CDR2 ANQGSEA. CDR3 region: CSVYGGGEQLF. CDR3 sequence (DNA): TGCAGCGTTTACGGGGGGGGTGAGCAGCTCTTC.

Concerning this clonotype: The junction departs from germline at one end; a sequencing error may be responsible. This chain links TRBV29-1 with TRBJ2-2; D unclear. CDR3 length equals 11 residues. Germline-derived CDR1 and CDR2 are SQVTM and ANQGSEA. CDR3 sequence reads: CSVLNTGELFF. The CDR3 DNA reads as TGCAGCGTCCTCAACACTGGGGAGCTGTTTTTT.

Turning to this clonotype: Without the conserved terminal phenylalanine or tryptophan, this CDR3 likely stems from a read error. The chain employs TRBV4-1 and TRBJ1-1; unclear D gene. This CDR3 is built from 14 residues. V was trimmed by 3 bases and J by 5 bases, leaving 13 bases between them. The germline V gene has CDR1 MGHRA and CDR2 YSYEKL. The CDR3 region is CASSHALGSTEAFL. CDR3 nucleotide sequence: TGCGCCAGCAGCCATGCGTTGGGCAGTACTGAAGCTTTCCTT.

Turning to this clonotype: Sequence at one end of the junction differs from germline and may be a read error. The chain recombines TRBV29-1 with TRBJ2-1; no clear D gene. Germline V gives CDR1 SQVTM, CDR2 ANQGSEA. The CDR3 covers 11 residues. Here the CDR3 DNA reads TGCAGCGGTGTAAGAGGCGATGAGCAATTCTTC. It codes for CSGVRGDEQFF.

This clonotype was detected ten times or more. As DNA, the CDR3 is TGTGCCAGCAGTTACCGCACAGGGGGCGAGCAGTACTTC. Its translation is CASSYRTGGEQYF. The J gene is TRBJ2-7, the V gene TRBV6-2 or TRBV6-3; 8 nucleotides match TRBD1. This CDR3 is built from 13 residues. Losses at the gene ends were 2 bases for V and 6 bases for J; bases not matched to a gene: 3. The germline gives CDR1 MNHEY, CDR2 SVGEGT.

Points on this clonotype: The CDR3 end shows no conserved phenylalanine or tryptophan, and so a read error is likely. The chain combines TRBV12-3 or TRBV12-4 with TRBJ2-3, with 9 bases aligning to TRBD2. The CDR3 extends over 16 amino acids. With V trimmed by 6 bases and J by 1 base, 8 bases remained unmatched. The CDR3 DNA reads TGTGCCAGCAGCCCGCTACAGCGGGGGGGCACAGATACGCAGTATTAT. This gives the protein CASSPLQRGGTDTQYY.

Points on this clonotype: A single base separates this from a much larger clone, so it may be a read error. The chain couples TRBV5-6 to TRBJ2-7, with TRBD2 identical over 14 bases. CDR1 SGHDT and CDR2 YYEEEE come from the germline V gene. The CDR3 covers 16 residues. Losses at the gene ends were 6 bases for V and 2 bases for J; bases not matched to a gene: 7. CDR3 sequence reads: CASIYGTSGRAYEQYF. The CDR3 region has the DNA TGTGCCAGCATCTACGGGACTAGCGGGAGAGCCTACGAGCAGTACTTC.

The chain employs TRBV19 and TRBJ1-2, with 11 bases fitting TRBD1. This CDR3 region has 14 residues. Germline CDR1 reads LNHDA; CDR2 reads SQIVND (reference sequence). The trim removed 4 bases at V and 7 bases at J, leaving 5 bases unmatched. The CDR3 DNA reads as TGTGCCAGTAGTACGGACAGGGGGCTCAGTGGCTACACCTTC. Protein product: CASSTDRGLSGYTF.

This clonotype is medium-sized. The CDR3 region has the DNA TGTGCCAGCAGTGGGCTAGTGCTAGGCGGTACGCAGTATTTT. Protein: CASSGLVLGGTQYF. This sequence joins TRBV6-2 or TRBV6-3 and TRBJ2-3; no clear D. Trimming removed 5 bases from V and 8 bases from J, with 17 bases in between. Germline V gene lookup returns CDR1 MNHEY and CDR2 SVGEGT. The CDR3 consists of 14 residues.

Comment on this clonotype: This may stem from a read error, because a much larger clone lies one nucleotide away. The chain combines TRBV6-2 or TRBV6-3 with TRBJ2-3; weak D call: TRBD1 (5 bases). Trimming shortened V by 6 bases and J by 4 bases, and 14 bases separated the two germline ends. The germline CDR1 and CDR2 sequences are MNHEY and SVGEGT. The CDR3 totals 14 residues. The CDR3 reads CASSSRIQADTQYF. In nucleotides, the CDR3 is TGTGCCAGCAGCTCTCGTATACAGGCAGATACGCAGTATTTT.

This clonotype has a count of ten or more. Here the CDR3 reads CASSPQGEETQYF. The CDR3 nucleotides read TGTGCCAGTAGCCCACAGGGGGAGGAGACCCAGTACTTC. The chain recombines TRBV11-1 with TRBJ2-5, with TRBD1 identical over 8 bases. Germline V gene sequence: CDR1 SGHAT, CDR2 FQDESV (reference sequence). The CDR3 is made up of 13 amino acids. V was pared by 9 bases and J by 5 bases, with 8 bases of the junction left unmatched.

A remark on this clonotype: This may stem from a read error, because a much larger clone lies one nucleotide away. The chain employs TRBV5-4 and TRBJ2-1; 13 bases agree with TRBD2. The CDR3 is 17 amino acids. The V gene end was trimmed by 4 bases and the J gene end by 2 bases; junction bases not matched to a gene: 6. CDR1 SGHNT and CDR2 YYREEE come from the germline V gene (reference sequence). As DNA, the CDR3 is TGTGCCAGCAGCCCGAGACTAGCGGGAGGACCCTACAATGAGCAGTTCTTC. This gives the protein CASSPRLAGGPYNEQFF. The full variable domain, completed using reference TRBV5-4 and TRBJ2-1, is ETGVTQSPTHLIKTRGQQVTLRCSSQSGHNTVSWYQQALGQGPQFIFQYYREEENGRGNFPPRFSGLQFPNYSSELNVNALELDDSALYLCASSPRLAGGPYNEQFFGPGTRLTVL.

Concerning this clonotype itself: Since no conserved phenylalanine or tryptophan closes the CDR3, a read error is the likely cause. J is TRBJ2-7 and V is TRBV11-2; D may be TRBD2 (5 bases). The CDR3 extends over 12 amino acids. Between the trimmed V and J ends, which lost 9 bases and 6 bases, there was a span of 15 bases. The germline gives CDR1 SGHAT, CDR2 FQNNGV. The CDR3 coding sequence is TGTGCCAGGAGCAATCCCGGGGTCGAGCAGTACTTA. Amino acids: CARSNPGVEQYL.

Notes on this clonotype: One end of the junction does not line up with germline, which may come from a read error. This chain uses TRBV6-2 or TRBV6-3 with TRBJ2-7; D uncertain. The CDR3 sequence is 16 residues long. Per germline, CDR1 MNHEY and CDR2 SVGEGT. The DNA of the CDR3 is TGTGCCAGCAATACCGAACGCGGAGCAACGACCTACAAGCAGTACTTC. This codes for CASNTERGATTYKQYF.

On this clonotype itself: The junction does not match germline at one end; this may be a read error. The rearrangement joins TRBV7-2 to TRBJ2-7, with D possibly matching TRBD1 (7 bases). CDR1 and CDR2 (germline): SGHTA, FQGNSA. This CDR3 is 14 amino acids long. CDR3 in amino acids: CDSTSRGNSYEQYF. CDR3 coding DNA: TGTGACAGCACTAGCAGGGGGAACTCCTACGAGCAGTACTTC.

About this clonotype: Its ends do not fully match the called genes, so a read error is possible. The chain is built from TRBV11-2 and TRBJ2-7; 8 positions agree with TRBD1. The CDR3 is made up of 15 amino acids. Germline V gene data show CDR1 as SGHAT and CDR2 as FQNNGV. The CDR3 loop is CASSLNTGGQNEQYF. The CDR3 DNA is TGTGCCAGCAGCTTAAACACAGGGGGGCAGAACGAACAGTACTTC.